These T cell receptor beta chains were read from a single sample in a study of blood T cells in healthy people across ages. MiXCR was run by TCRdb on the 5' RACE reads, yielding one entry per CDR3 protein. The data contain roughly 1,800,000 distinct CDR3 sequences, 49% of them singletons. Sequencing was performed on blood. The receptor set was obtained from a woman between 35 and 50 years old in good health. Each CDR3 is given with its conserved first and last residue. The D gene is left open where the match is weak. The size field is filled for only some rows; it gives once, few, many or a size class.

TRBJ1-2 | TRBV29-1 | NA | NA | CSVDGPRLYGYTF | TGCAGCGTTGACGGACCTCGGCTCTATGGCTACACCTTC
TRBJ2-7 | TRBV4-2 | TRBD2 | NA | CAGSQDRRGVYEQYF | TGTGCCGGCAGCCAAGATCGTCGGGGGGTCTACGAGCAGTACTTC
TRBJ2-5 | TRBV20-1 | TRBD2 | few | CSARGGAGGQETQYF | TGCAGTGCTAGAGGGGGGGCGGGGGGTCAAGAGACCCAGTACTTC
TRBJ2-5 | TRBV6-4 | NA | NA | CASSDSIGSRRRETQYF | TGTGCCAGCAGTGACTCGATTGGTAGTAGGAGGAGAGAGACCCAGTACTTC
TRBJ2-7 | TRBV7-2 | TRBD2 | NA | CASSLAAAGDQYF | TGTGCCAGCAGCTTAGCCGCGGCGGGGGACCAGTACTTC
TRBJ1-2 | TRBV7-2 | NA | few | CASSSYGTKNYGYTF | TGTGCCAGCAGCTCATATGGGACAAAAAACTATGGCTACACCTTC
TRBJ2-7 | TRBV9 | NA | NA | CASSVGSRANEQYF | TGTGCCAGCAGCGTAGGGAGCAGGGCGAACGAGCAGTACTTC
TRBJ1-5 | TRBV28 | NA | NA | CASSLGDPSNSNQPQHF | TGTGCCAGCAGTTTAGGAGACCCTAGCAACTCCAATCAGCCCCAGCATTTT
TRBJ2-5 | TRBV20-1 | TRBD2 | NA | CSHPETSGGEETQYF | TGCAGTCACCCCGAGACTAGCGGGGGAGAAGAGACCCAGTACTTC
TRBJ2-6 | TRBV7-9 | TRBD1 | NA | CASSMGQGTSSGANVLTF | TGTGCCAGCAGCATGGGACAGGGTACTTCCTCTGGGGCCAACGTCCTGACTTTC
TRBJ2-7 | TRBV7-2 | NA | few | CASTLGRGNSYEQYF | TGTGCCAGCACTTTAGGGCGGGGAAACTCCTACGAGCAGTACTTC
TRBJ1-5 | TRBV7-2 | NA | once | CASSLAGGGSNQPQHF | TGTGCCAGCAGCTTAGCCGGGGGCGGTAGCAATCAGCCCCAGCATTTT
TRBJ2-3 | TRBV29-1 | TRBD1 | NA | CSGKQGATDTQYF | TGCAGCGGCAAACAGGGGGCCACAGATACGCAGTATTTT
TRBJ2-3 | TRBV15 | TRBD1 | NA | CATSRDRAGGPDTQYF | TGTGCCACCAGCAGAGATAGGGCAGGGGGTCCAGATACGCAGTATTTT
TRBJ1-6 | TRBV20-1 | TRBD1 | few | CSAGTGPLHF | TGCAGTGCTGGGACAGGCCCTCTCCACTTT
TRBJ2-3 | TRBV5-5 | NA | few | CASSLSEGGSTDTQYF | TGTGCCAGCAGCTTGTCGGAGGGGGGTAGCACAGATACGCAGTATTTT
TRBJ2-3 | TRBV20-1 | TRBD2 | NA | CSAIPFGGATDTQYF | TGCAGTGCCATCCCTTTCGGGGGGGCAACAGATACGCAGTATTTT
TRBJ2-5 | TRBV4-1 | NA | once | CASSQERRRWETQYF | TGCGCCAGCAGCCAAGAACGGCGGAGGTGGGAGACCCAGTACTTC
TRBJ2-5 | TRBV7-2 | NA | NA | CASSSSGQGETQYF | TGTGCCAGCAGCTCCAGCGGGCAGGGGGAGACCCAGTACTTC
TRBJ1-2 | TRBV15 | TRBD1 | NA | CATSRPTTGGRDYGYTF | TGTGCCACCAGCCGCCCAACAACAGGGGGCAGGGACTATGGCTACACCTTC
TRBJ1-5 | TRBV4-1 | TRBD1 | few | CASSQDGQGNQPQHF | TGCGCCAGCAGCCAAGATGGACAGGGCAATCAGCCCCAGCATTTT
TRBJ2-3 | TRBV4-2 | NA | NA | CASSPTERLSTDTQYF | TGTGCCAGCAGCCCGACCGAGCGCCTCAGCACAGATACGCAGTATTTT
TRBJ2-3 | TRBV6-5 | NA | NA | CASTRGGTRGDTQYF | TGTGCCAGCACCAGAGGAGGGACAAGGGGTGATACGCAGTATTTT
TRBJ2-1 | TRBV27 | NA | once | CASSLSSRAGQFF | TGTGCCAGCAGTTTATCAAGTAGGGCTGGGCAGTTCTTC
TRBJ2-5 | TRBV4-3 | NA | NA | CASSQEGRWGETQYF | TGCGCCAGCAGCCAAGAAGGCCGTTGGGGAGAGACCCAGTACTTC
TRBJ2-7 | TRBV6-5 | NA | NA | CASTQAGEQYF | TGTGCCAGCACCCAGGCCGGCGAGCAGTACTTC
TRBJ1-5 | TRBV4-2 | NA | few | CASSQDGQGNNQPQHF | TGTGCCAGCAGCCAAGATGGGCAGGGGAACAATCAGCCCCAGCATTTT